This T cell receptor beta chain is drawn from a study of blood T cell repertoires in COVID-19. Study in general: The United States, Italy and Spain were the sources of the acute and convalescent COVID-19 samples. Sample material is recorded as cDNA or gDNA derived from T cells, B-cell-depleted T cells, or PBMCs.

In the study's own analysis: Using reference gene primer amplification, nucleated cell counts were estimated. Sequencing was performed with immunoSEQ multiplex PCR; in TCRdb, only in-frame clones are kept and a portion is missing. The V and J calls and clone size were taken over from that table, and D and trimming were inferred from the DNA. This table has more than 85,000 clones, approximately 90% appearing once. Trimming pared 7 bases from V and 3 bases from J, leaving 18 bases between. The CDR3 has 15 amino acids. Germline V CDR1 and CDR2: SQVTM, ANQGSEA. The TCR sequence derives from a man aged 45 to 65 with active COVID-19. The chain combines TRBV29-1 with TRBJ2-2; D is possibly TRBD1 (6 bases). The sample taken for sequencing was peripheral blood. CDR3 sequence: CSAELQGADTGELFF. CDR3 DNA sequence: TGCAGCGCCGAATTACAGGGCGCGGACACCGGGGAGCTGTTTTTT.